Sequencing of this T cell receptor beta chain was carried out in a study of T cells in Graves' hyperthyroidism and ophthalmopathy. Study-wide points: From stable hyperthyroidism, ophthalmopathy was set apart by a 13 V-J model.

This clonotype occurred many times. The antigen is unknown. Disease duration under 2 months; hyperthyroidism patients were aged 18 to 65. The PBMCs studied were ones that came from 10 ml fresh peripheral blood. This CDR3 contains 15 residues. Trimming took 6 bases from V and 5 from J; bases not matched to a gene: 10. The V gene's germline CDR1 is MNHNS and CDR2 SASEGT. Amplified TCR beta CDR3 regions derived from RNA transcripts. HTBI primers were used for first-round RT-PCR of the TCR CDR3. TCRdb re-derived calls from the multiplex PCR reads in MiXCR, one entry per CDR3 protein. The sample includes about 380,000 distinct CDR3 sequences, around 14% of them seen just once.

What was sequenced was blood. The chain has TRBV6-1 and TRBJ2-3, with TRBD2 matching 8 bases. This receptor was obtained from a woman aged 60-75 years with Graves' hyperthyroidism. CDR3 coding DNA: TGTGCCAGCAGGCGTTTCCGGCTAGCGGGAGATACGCAGTATTTT. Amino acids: CASRRFRLAGDTQYF.